This TCR beta chain was captured by sequencing in a study of cytomegalovirus exposure and HLA in healthy donors. General study results and limits: Later analysis identified a missense DCLRE1C variant that was linked to TCR beta V- and J-gene trimming.

Between the trimmed V and J ends, which lost 5 bases and 6 bases, there was a span of 13 bases. Germline CDR1 GTSNPN, CDR2 SVGIG (reference sequence). This CDR3 has 13 residues. Comments on this clone: Its antigen remains unidentified.

PCR amplification relied on 60 Vbeta primers (plus 13 Jbeta primers). Data came from immunoSEQ multiplex PCR; TCRdb stores just in-frame clones and leaves some out. The table shows 110,000 to 150,000 clones, with approximately 70% occurring only once. The sequence was collected from a woman in her sixties or seventies in good health and CMV-seropositive. This chain connects TRBV30 to TRBJ1-4; D not certain. Sequenced: PBMCs. The CDR3 region has the DNA TGTGCCTGGGCGGATTTGGGTTATGAAAAACTGTTTTTT. This encodes CAWADLGYEKLFF. The whole variable domain, filled in from reference TRBV30 and TRBJ1-4, reads SQTIHQWPATLVQPVGSPLSLECTVEGTSNPNLYWYRQAAGRGLQLLFYSVGIGQISSEVPQNLSASRPQDRQFILSSKKLLLSDSGFYLCAWADLGYEKLFFGSGTQLSVL.